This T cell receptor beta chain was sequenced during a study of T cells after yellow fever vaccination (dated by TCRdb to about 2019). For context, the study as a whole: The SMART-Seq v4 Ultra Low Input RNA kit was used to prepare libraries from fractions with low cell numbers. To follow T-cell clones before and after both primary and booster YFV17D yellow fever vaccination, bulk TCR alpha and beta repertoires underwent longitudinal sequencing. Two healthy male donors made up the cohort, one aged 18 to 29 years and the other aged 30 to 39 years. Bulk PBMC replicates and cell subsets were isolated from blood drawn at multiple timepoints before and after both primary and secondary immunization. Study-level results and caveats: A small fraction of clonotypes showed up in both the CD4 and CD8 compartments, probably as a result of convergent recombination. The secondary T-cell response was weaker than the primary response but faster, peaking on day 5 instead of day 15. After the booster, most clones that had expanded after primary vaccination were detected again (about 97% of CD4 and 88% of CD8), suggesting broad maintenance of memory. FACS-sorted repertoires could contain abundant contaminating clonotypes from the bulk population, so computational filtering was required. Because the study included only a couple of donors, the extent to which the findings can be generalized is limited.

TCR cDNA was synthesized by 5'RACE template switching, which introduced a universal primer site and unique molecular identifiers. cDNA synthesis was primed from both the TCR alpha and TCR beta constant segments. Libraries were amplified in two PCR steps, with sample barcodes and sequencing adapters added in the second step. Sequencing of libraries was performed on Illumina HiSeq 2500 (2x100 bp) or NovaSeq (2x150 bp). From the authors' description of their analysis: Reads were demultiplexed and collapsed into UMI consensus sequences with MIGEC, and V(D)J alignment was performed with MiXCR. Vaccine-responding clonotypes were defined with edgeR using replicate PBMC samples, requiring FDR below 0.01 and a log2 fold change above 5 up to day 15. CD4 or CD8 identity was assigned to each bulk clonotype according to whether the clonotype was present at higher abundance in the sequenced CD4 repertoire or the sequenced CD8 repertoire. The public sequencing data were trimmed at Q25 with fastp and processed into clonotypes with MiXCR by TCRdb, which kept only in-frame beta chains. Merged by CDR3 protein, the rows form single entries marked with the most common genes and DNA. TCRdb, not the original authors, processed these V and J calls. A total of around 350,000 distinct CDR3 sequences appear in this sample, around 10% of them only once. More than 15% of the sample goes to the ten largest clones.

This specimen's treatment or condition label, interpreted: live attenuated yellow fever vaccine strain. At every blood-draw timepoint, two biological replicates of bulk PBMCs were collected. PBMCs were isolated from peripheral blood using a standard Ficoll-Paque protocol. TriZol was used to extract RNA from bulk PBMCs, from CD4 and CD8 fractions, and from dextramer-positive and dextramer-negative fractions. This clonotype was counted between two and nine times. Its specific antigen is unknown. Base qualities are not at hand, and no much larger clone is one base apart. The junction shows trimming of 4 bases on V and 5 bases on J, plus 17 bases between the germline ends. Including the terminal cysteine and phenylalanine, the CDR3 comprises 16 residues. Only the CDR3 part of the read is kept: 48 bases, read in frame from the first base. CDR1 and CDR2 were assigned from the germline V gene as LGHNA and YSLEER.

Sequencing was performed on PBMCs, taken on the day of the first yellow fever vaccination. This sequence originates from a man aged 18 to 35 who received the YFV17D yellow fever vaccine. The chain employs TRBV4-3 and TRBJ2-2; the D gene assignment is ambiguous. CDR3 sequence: CASSPVLLLGTGELFF. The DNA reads TGCGCCAGCAGCCCCGTCCTCCTCTTGGGGACCGGGGAGCTGTTTTTT.